These T cell receptor beta chains were read from a single sample in a study of human T cells and chemical hapten exposure. TCRdb reprocessed the RACE reads with MiXCR, giving one entry per CDR3 protein. The repertoire includes nearly 85,000 distinct CDR3 sequences, about 9.9% of them detected once, and about 1.6% sits in the top ten. The sequencing used whole blood, collected in connection with sensitization to the hapten diphenylcyclopropenone (DPC). The receptors originated from a man between 18 and 35 years old with alopecia areata. Some clones in this sample may be carry-over from other donors' samples. Both conserved end residues are part of each CDR3. The D gene is left open where the match is weak. A clone size is listed for some rows: how often the clone was seen (once, few, many), or a class if it is expanded.

d_gene | abundance | j_gene | v_gene | CDR3nt | CDR3aa
TRBD1 | few | TRBJ1-5 | TRBV11-2 | TGTGCCAGCAGCTCTGCGTATGACAGGGCGCACAATCAGCCCCAGCATTTT | CASSSAYDRAHNQPQHF
. | many | TRBJ2-7 | TRBV7-2 | TGTGCCAGCAGCCTGGGACGGTTCTCCTACGAGCAGTACTTC | CASSLGRFSYEQYF
. | many | TRBJ2-5 | TRBV12-3/TRBV12-4 | TGTGCCAGCACCGAAGGGGCAGAGACCCAGTACTTC | CASTEGAETQYF
. | . | TRBJ1-5 | TRBV18 | TGTGCCAGCGCAGAAGAACAGGGACTCCATCAGCCCCAGCATTTT | CASAEEQGLHQPQHF
. | . | TRBJ2-5 | TRBV20-1 | TGCAGTGCTAGAGATAGCGGACTGAAAGAGACCCAGTACTTC | CSARDSGLKETQYF
TRBD1 | few | TRBJ1-1 | TRBV4-3 | TGCGCCAGCAGCCAAGATTCGACAGGGGGAGGCACTGAAGCTTTCTTT | CASSQDSTGGGTEAFF
TRBD2 | . | TRBJ2-1 | TRBV4-1 | TGCGCCAGCAGCCCCAAAGCGGGGGGCTCCAACAATGAGCAGTTCTTC | CASSPKAGGSNNEQFF
. | . | TRBJ2-3 | TRBV2 | TGTGCCAGCCGGCCCTACGACACAGATACGCCGTATTTT | CASRPYDTDTPYF
. | few | TRBJ2-3 | TRBV20-1 | TGCAGTGCCCCCATGAAGACTAGCACAGATACGCAGTATTTT | CSAPMKTSTDTQYF
TRBD1 | few | TRBJ1-4 | TRBV9 | TGTGCCAGCAGTGAACAGGGGGCGAAGAATGAAAAACTGTTTTTT | CASSEQGAKNEKLFF
TRBD1 | few | TRBJ1-1 | TRBV2 | TGTGCCAGCAGTGAAGTCAGGACAGGGGGCTCTGAAGCTTTCTTT | CASSEVRTGGSEAFF
. | many | TRBJ1-2 | TRBV7-3 | TGTGCCAGCAGCCACGACAACGGGAAGAGTGGCTACACCTTC | CASSHDNGKSGYTF
. | . | TRBJ1-5 | TRBV12-3/TRBV12-4 | TGTGCCAGCAGTTACGACAGGAAAAATCAGCCCCAGCATTTT | CASSYDRKNQPQHF
. | . | TRBJ1-6 | TRBV27 | TGTGCCAGCAGTTTAATCGGGGGCGCCGATAATTCACCCCTCCACTTT | CASSLIGGADNSPLHF
. | . | TRBJ2-3 | TRBV4-1 | TGCGCCAGCAGCCAACCGCTGGTAGAAGATACGCAGTATTTT | CASSQPLVEDTQYF
. | many | TRBJ1-2 | TRBV6-2/TRBV6-3 | TGTGCCAGCGTGTCCAGAGGATATGGCTACACCTTC | CASVSRGYGYTF
. | many | TRBJ1-1 | TRBV6-1 | TGTGCCACCATGGGCAGGGGAGCCGTGAACACTGAAGCTTTCTTT | CATMGRGAVNTEAFF
TRBD1 | . | TRBJ1-5 | TRBV12-3/TRBV12-4 | TGTGCCAGCAGGGGACAGGTAGGGGATAGCAATCAGCCCCAGCATTTT | CASRGQVGDSNQPQHF
TRBD2 | many | TRBJ2-1 | TRBV20-1 | TGCAGTGCTACCCACGTCCGGCGGGGGGGCTTCAATGAGCAGTTCTTC | CSATHVRRGGFNEQFF
. | . | TRBJ1-4 | TRBV20-1 | TGCAGTGCTAGAGATTCGTTTGGGGCGTGGGGGAGTAATGAAAAACTGTTTTTT | CSARDSFGAWGSNEKLFF
. | few | TRBJ1-5 | TRBV9 | TGTGCCAGCAGCGTAGGCGGGGTCAATCAGCCCCAGCATTTT | CASSVGGVNQPQHF
. | many | TRBJ1-2 | TRBV5-6 | TGTGCCAGCAGCTTGGCGGGCAGGGGCTCTAACTATGGCTACACCTTC | CASSLAGRGSNYGYTF